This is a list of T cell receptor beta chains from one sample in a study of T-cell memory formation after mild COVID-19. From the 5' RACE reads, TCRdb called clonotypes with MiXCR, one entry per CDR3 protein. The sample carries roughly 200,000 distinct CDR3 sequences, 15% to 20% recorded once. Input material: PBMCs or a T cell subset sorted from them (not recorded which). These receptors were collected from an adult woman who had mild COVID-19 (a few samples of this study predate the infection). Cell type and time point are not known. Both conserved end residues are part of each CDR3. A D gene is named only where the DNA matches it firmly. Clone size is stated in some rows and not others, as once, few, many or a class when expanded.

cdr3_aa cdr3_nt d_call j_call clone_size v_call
CASSLGQGGSGANVLTF TGCGCCAGCAGCTTGGGACAAGGAGGGTCTGGGGCCAACGTCCTGACTTTC . TRBJ2-6 many TRBV5-1
CASSPPLQPQHF TGTGCCAGCAGCCCACCTCTTCAGCCCCAGCATTTT . TRBJ1-5 few TRBV12-3/TRBV12-4
CASKGAGGTSTDTQYF TGTGCCAGCAAAGGAGCGGGAGGGACTAGCACAGATACGCAGTATTTT TRBD2 TRBJ2-3 . TRBV25-1
CASSQVGAGRAEQFF TGTGCCAGCAGCCAAGTCGGGGCAGGGCGGGCTGAGCAGTTCTTC . TRBJ2-1 . TRBV4-2
CATSDAAAVNEQFF TGTGCCACCAGTGACGCGGCGGCGGTCAATGAGCAGTTCTTC . TRBJ2-1 . TRBV24-1
CASLAGGGNEQFF TGTGCCAGTCTAGCGGGAGGGGGCAATGAGCAGTTCTTC TRBD2 TRBJ2-1 . TRBV7-9
CSARAPASGSYYEQYF TGCAGTGCTAGAGCCCCGGCTAGCGGGAGCTACTACGAGCAGTACTTC TRBD2 TRBJ2-7 . TRBV20-1
CASSPGGGEAFF TGTGCCAGCTCCCCGGGGGGTGGTGAAGCTTTCTTT . TRBJ1-1 few TRBV18
CASSPQGLGHGELFF TGTGCCAGCAGCCCGCAGGGTCTGGGTCACGGGGAGCTGTTTTTT . TRBJ2-2 . TRBV7-3
CASSPWGQSSYEQYF TGTGCCAGCAGCCCCTGGGGACAGTCCTCCTACGAGCAGTACTTC TRBD1 TRBJ2-7 few TRBV7-2
CASSKDWTSGGIDTQYF TGTGCCAGCAGCAAAGATTGGACTAGCGGGGGGATAGATACGCAGTATTTT TRBD2 TRBJ2-3 . TRBV3-1
CASSSTQGRGTDTQYF TGTGCCAGCAGCTCCACCCAGGGTAGGGGAACAGATACGCAGTATTTT . TRBJ2-3 few TRBV7-9
CASSDGGAFTDTQYF TGCGCCAGCAGTGACGGCGGGGCCTTCACAGATACGCAGTATTTT . TRBJ2-3 few TRBV10-1
CASSLGTSGAALSYEQYF TGTGCCAGCAGCTTAGGGACTAGCGGGGCCGCCCTATCCTACGAGCAGTACTTC TRBD2 TRBJ2-7 . TRBV11-2
CASSRSQGHNQPQHF TGTGCCAGCAGTAGGAGTCAGGGGCACAATCAGCCCCAGCATTTT . TRBJ1-5 few TRBV27
CSALTGTGRYEQYF TGCAGCGCCCTGACCGGGACAGGGAGGTACGAGCAGTACTTC TRBD1 TRBJ2-7 . TRBV29-1
CASSTEGQGNYNEQFF TGCGCCAGCAGCACCGAGGGACAGGGGAACTACAATGAGCAGTTCTTC TRBD1 TRBJ2-1 few TRBV5-1
CSVSGQGDYVSQHF TGCAGTGTTTCTGGACAGGGCGACTATGTGTCCCAGCATTTT TRBD1 TRBJ1-5 few TRBV20-1
CSARGPPGGYTF TGCAGTGCTAGAGGGCCCCCAGGAGGCTACACCTTC . TRBJ1-2 . TRBV20-1
CSARDSRYEQYF TGCAGTGCTAGAGATTCCCGGTACGAGCAGTACTTC . TRBJ2-7 many TRBV20-1
CASSPRDSSGELFF TGTGCCAGCAGCCCCCGGGACAGCTCCGGGGAGCTGTTTTTT TRBD1 TRBJ2-2 . TRBV3-1
CSGGDSSYEQYF TGCAGCGGGGGAGACAGCTCCTACGAGCAGTACTTC . TRBJ2-7 . TRBV29-1
CASSLRTGLAETQYF TGTGCCAGCAGCCTTCGGACAGGGTTAGCGGAGACCCAGTACTTC TRBD1 TRBJ2-5 few TRBV7-9
CASSEFQANAQHF TGTGCCAGCAGTGAATTTCAGGCCAACGCCCAGCATTTT . TRBJ1-5 . TRBV6-1
CSAGPGGSSADTQYF TGCAGTGCTGGCCCCGGAGGTAGCAGCGCAGATACGCAGTATTTT . TRBJ2-3 few TRBV20-1
CSVSGGNYGYTF TGCAGCGTTTCAGGGGGGAACTATGGCTACACCTTC TRBD1 TRBJ1-2 . TRBV29-1
CASRVAGAEETQYF TGCGCCAGCAGGGTAGCGGGAGCCGAGGAGACCCAGTACTTC TRBD2 TRBJ2-5 . TRBV5-1
CASSYSRFQANTEAFF TGTGCCAGCAGTTACTCGAGGTTTCAGGCGAACACTGAAGCTTTCTTT . TRBJ1-1 once TRBV6-5
CAISQDIGELFF TGTGCCATCAGCCAAGACATCGGGGAGCTGTTTTTT . TRBJ2-2 few TRBV10-3
CASSHLERIKGETQYF TGTGCCAGCAGCCACCTTGAACGGATTAAAGGGGAGACCCAGTACTTC . TRBJ2-5 many TRBV7-2
CASSSQRANTGELFF TGTGCCAGCAGCTCCCAGAGGGCGAACACCGGGGAGCTGTTTTTT . TRBJ2-2 few TRBV7-2
CASSLGGTHRNEQFF TGTGCCAGCAGCTTAGGCGGGACTCACCGCAATGAGCAGTTCTTC . TRBJ2-1 . TRBV7-2
CSARAHSSGENEQFF TGCAGTGCTAGAGCTCATTCTAGCGGGGAGAATGAGCAGTTCTTC TRBD2 TRBJ2-1 few TRBV20-1
CASRLGGDNTEAFF TGCGCCAGCAGATTAGGAGGGGACAACACTGAAGCTTTCTTT . TRBJ1-1 . TRBV5-1
CASSQHNTGELFF TGTGCCAGCAGCCAACACAACACCGGGGAGCTGTTTTTT . TRBJ2-2 . TRBV14
CASSSQGSSYEQYF TGTGCCAGCAGCTCACAGGGAAGCTCCTACGAGCAGTACTTC . TRBJ2-7 . TRBV7-2
CASMRTGARNEQFF TGTGCCAGTATGAGGACGGGGGCTCGGAATGAGCAGTTCTTC . TRBJ2-1 few TRBV19
CASSFEGTRGLGIQYF TGTGCCAGCAGCTTCGAAGGGACAAGGGGGCTGGGGATTCAGTACTTC TRBD1 TRBJ2-4 few TRBV7-2
CASSQDNEGKLFF TGTGCCAGCAGCCAAGACAACGAGGGAAAACTGTTTTTT . TRBJ1-4 few TRBV3-1
CASSLEGGRGVNTEAFF TGTGCCAGCAGCTTAGAGGGTGGCAGGGGAGTGAACACTGAAGCTTTCTTT . TRBJ1-1 few TRBV7-9
CASSLGGFNEQFF TGTGCCAGCAGTTTGGGAGGGTTCAATGAGCAGTTCTTC TRBD2 TRBJ2-1 few TRBV28
CASSVGGALNYGYTF TGTGCCAGCAGTGTGGGGGGAGCCCTTAACTATGGCTACACCTTC . TRBJ1-2 few TRBV6-1
CASSISGGLQETQYF TGTGCCAGCAGTATCAGCGGGGGGTTACAAGAGACCCAGTACTTC TRBD2 TRBJ2-5 . TRBV25-1
CASSYSQGTYGYTF TGTGCCAGCAGTTACTCCCAGGGCACCTATGGCTACACCTTC . TRBJ1-2 once TRBV6-5
CATSREGRGYEQYF TGTGCCACCAGCAGAGAGGGGAGAGGCTACGAGCAGTACTTC . TRBJ2-7 few TRBV15
CATSREGGTTQFF TGTGCCACCAGCAGAGAAGGGGGGACTACGCAGTTCTTC . TRBJ2-1 few TRBV15
CASSLEGLPLGGQFF TGCGCCAGCAGCTTGGAGGGACTACCCTTAGGTGGGCAGTTCTTC TRBD2 TRBJ2-1 . TRBV5-1
CSQQGPENIQYF TGCAGTCAACAGGGACCCGAAAACATTCAGTACTTC . TRBJ2-4 . TRBV20-1
CASSEPPPGTEAFF TGTGCCAGCAGTGAACCACCCCCTGGGACTGAAGCTTTCTTT . TRBJ1-1 few TRBV2
CSASPGLQETQYF TGCAGTGCTAGCCCAGGGTTACAAGAGACCCAGTACTTC . TRBJ2-5 few TRBV20-1
CASSEDRASTEAFF TGTGCCAGCAGCGAAGACAGGGCTAGCACTGAAGCTTTCTTT TRBD1 TRBJ1-1 few TRBV2
CAWSNRVGETQYF TGTGCCTGGAGCAACAGGGTCGGAGAGACCCAGTACTTC . TRBJ2-5 few TRBV30
CASSLTGTGSYEQYF TGTGCCAGCAGCTTAACCGGGACAGGAAGTTACGAGCAGTACTTC TRBD1 TRBJ2-7 . TRBV7-2
CASSSLGGGEQYF TGTGCCAGCAGCTCCCTCGGGGGTGGGGAGCAGTACTTC . TRBJ2-7 few TRBV7-3
CATSLGQTSYEQYF TGTGCCACCAGCCTAGGACAGACTTCCTACGAGCAGTACTTC . TRBJ2-7 . TRBV24-1
CASRGDRGGTEAFF TGTGCCAGCAGGGGGGACAGGGGAGGCACTGAAGCTTTCTTT TRBD1 TRBJ1-1 . TRBV2
CASSPGLGGIYNEQFF TGTGCCAGCAGTCCCGGACTAGGCGGAATTTACAATGAGCAGTTCTTC TRBD2 TRBJ2-1 many TRBV12-3/TRBV12-4
CASSYSGGKETQYF TGTGCCAGCAGTTACTCGGGCGGAAAAGAGACCCAGTACTTC . TRBJ2-5 many TRBV6-5
CSAIQGDYGYTF TGCAGTGCTATACAGGGAGACTATGGCTACACCTTC . TRBJ1-2 few TRBV20-1
CASSYSAVYGYTF TGTGCCAGCAGTTACTCGGCCGTCTATGGCTACACCTTC . TRBJ1-2 few TRBV6-2/TRBV6-3